This section outlines one T cell receptor beta chain sequence together with its context. Antigen specificity is unknown. CDR3 size: 12 residues. V was shortened by 7 bases and J by 9 bases, with 15 bases between the two germline ends. Germline values: CDR1 MNHEY, CDR2 SVGAGI. As to time point: cycle 4 day 1 (C4D1), after more than five weeks of nivolumab. All the patients suffered relapse after autologous stem cell transplantation, and brentuximab vedotin exposure differed. Repertoires were generated with immunoSEQ multiplex PCR, while TCRdb's copy carries only in-frame clones and drops some. The sample records roughly 100,000 clones, roughly nine tenths being singletons. The data are from a study of PD-1 blockade in classical Hodgkin lymphoma. Study observations and caveats: Causes of the repertoire differences remain undefined, possibly disease activity or prior therapy. TCR diversity at baseline was reported to be reduced in newly diagnosed patients relative to healthy donors.

The clonotype comes from a human donor with classical Hodgkin lymphoma. This specimen consisted of peripheral blood mononuclear cells (PBMCs), obtained before the fourth cycle of nivolumab. The chain has TRBV6-5 and TRBJ2-5; D is possibly TRBD1 or TRBD2 (6 bases each). CDR3 coding DNA: TGTGCCAGCATCCAAAAAGGGGGGCCCCAGTACTTC. It is translated as CASIQKGGPQYF.